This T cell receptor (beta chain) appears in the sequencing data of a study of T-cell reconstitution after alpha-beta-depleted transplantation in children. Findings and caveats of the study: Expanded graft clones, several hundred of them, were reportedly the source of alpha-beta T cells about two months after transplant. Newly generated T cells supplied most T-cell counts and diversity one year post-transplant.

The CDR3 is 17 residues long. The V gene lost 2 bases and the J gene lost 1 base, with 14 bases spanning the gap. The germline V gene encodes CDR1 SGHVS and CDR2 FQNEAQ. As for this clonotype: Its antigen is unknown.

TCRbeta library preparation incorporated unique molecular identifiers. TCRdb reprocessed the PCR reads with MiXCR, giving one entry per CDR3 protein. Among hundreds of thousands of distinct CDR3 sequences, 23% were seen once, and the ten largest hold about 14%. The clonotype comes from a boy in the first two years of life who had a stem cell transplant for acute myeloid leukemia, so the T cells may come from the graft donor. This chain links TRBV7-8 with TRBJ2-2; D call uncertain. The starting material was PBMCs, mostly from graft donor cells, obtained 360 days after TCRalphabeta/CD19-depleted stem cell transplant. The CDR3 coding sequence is TGTGCCAGCAGCTTAAACTACGGCGAAAGGAACACCGGGGAGCTGTTTTTT. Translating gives CASSLNYGERNTGELFF.